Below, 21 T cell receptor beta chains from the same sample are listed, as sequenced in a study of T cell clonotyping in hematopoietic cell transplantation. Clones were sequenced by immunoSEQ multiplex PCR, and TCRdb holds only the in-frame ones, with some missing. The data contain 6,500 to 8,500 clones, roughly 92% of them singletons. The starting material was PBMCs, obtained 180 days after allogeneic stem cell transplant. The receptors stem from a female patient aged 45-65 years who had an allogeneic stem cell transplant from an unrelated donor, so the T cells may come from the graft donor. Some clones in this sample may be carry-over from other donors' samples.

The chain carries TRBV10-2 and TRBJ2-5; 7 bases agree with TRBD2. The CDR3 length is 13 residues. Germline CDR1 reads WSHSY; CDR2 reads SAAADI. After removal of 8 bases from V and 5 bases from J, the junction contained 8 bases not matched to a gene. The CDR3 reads CASWGGGYETQYF. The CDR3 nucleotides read TGCGCCAGCTGGGGGGGAGGGTATGAGACCCAGTACTTC.

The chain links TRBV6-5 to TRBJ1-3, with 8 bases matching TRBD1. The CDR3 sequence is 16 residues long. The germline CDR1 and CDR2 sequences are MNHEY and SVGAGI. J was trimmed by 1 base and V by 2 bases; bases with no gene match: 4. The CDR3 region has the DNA TGTGCCAGCAGTTACGGGACAGGTGGATCTGGAAACACCATATATTTT. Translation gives CASSYGTGGSGNTIYF.

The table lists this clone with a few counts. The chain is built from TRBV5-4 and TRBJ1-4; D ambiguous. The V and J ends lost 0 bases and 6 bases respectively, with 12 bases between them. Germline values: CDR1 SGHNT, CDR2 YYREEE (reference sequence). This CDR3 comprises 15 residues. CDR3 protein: CASSLANRPDEKLFF. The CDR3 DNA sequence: TGTGCCAGCAGCTTGGCGAACCGGCCGGATGAAAAACTGTTTTTT.

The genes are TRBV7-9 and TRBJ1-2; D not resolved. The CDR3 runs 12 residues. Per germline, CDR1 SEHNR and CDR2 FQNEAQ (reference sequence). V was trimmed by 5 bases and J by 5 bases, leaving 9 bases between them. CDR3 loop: CASSLTTYGYTF. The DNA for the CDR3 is TGTGCCAGCAGCCTGACCACGTATGGCTACACCTTC.

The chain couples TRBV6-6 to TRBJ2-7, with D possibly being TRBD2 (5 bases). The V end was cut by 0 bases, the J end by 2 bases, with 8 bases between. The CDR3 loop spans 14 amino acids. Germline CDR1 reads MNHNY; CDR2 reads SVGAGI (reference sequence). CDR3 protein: CASSYSATTYEQYF. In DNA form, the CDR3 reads TGTGCCAGCAGTTACTCGGCGACTACCTACGAGCAGTACTTC.

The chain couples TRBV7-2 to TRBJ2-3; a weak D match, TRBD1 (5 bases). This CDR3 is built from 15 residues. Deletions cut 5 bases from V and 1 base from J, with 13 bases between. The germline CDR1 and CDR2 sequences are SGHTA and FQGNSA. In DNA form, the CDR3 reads TGTGCCAGCAGCCCCTCAGGGCCACGCACAGATACGCAGTATTTT. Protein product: CASSPSGPRTDTQYF.

The CDR3 here is CASSETYTQYF. CDR3 DNA sequence: TGTGCCAGCAGTGAAACATATACGCAGTATTTT. The chain recombines TRBV6-1 with TRBJ2-3, with D unresolved. Trimming pared 2 bases from V and 7 bases from J, leaving 4 bases between. Per germline, CDR1 MNHNS and CDR2 SASEGT. This CDR3 has 11 residues.

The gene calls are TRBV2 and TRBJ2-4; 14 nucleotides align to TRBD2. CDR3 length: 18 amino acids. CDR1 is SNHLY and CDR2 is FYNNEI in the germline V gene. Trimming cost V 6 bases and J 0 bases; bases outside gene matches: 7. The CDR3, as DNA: TGTGCCAGCAGGGAGACTAGCGGGAGGGCCACAGCCAAAAACATTCAGTACTTC. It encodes CASRETSGRATAKNIQYF.

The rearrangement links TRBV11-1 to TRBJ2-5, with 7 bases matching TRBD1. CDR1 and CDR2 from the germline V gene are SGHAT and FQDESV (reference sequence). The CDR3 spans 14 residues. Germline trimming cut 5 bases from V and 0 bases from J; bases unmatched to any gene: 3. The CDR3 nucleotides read TGTGCCAGCAGCATGGACAGGTACCAAGAGACCCAGTACTTC. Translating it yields CASSMDRYQETQYF. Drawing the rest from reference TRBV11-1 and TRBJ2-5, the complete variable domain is EAEVAQSPRYKITEKSQAVAFWCDPISGHATLYWYRQILGQGPELLVQFQDESVVDDSQLPKDRFSAERLKGVDSTLKIQPAELGDSAMYLCASSMDRYQETQYFGPGTRLLVL.

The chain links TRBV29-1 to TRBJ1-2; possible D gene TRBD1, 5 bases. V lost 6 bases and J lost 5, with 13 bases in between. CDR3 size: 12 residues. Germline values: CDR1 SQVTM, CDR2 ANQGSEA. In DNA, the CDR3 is TGCAGCGTCCTAGAGGCAGGGTATGGCTACACCTTC. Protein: CSVLEAGYGYTF.

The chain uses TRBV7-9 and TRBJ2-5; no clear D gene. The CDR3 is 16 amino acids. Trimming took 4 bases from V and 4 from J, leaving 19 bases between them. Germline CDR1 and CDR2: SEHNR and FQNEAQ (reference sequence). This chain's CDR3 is CASSSIPLDSVETQYF. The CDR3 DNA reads TGTGCCAGCAGCTCAATCCCCCTAGATTCGGTAGAGACCCAGTACTTC.

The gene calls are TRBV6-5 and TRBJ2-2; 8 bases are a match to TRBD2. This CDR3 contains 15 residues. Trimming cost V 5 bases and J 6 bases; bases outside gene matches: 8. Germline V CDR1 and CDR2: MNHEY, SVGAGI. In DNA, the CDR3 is TGTGCCAGCAGTCCCGTTCAAGCGGGAGCCGGGGAGCTGTTTTTT. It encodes CASSPVQAGAGELFF.

The CDR3 DNA follows: TGCGCCAGCAGCCAAGTGGCGAGCCGGGGCGCCGGGGTAAGGTCCTATAATTCACCCCTCCACTTT. This encodes CASSQVASRGAGVRSYNSPLHF. The chain combines TRBV4-1 with TRBJ1-6, with D maybe TRBD1 (5 bases). V was pared by 1 base and J by 1 base, with 26 bases between. Per the germline V gene, CDR1 is MGHRA and CDR2 is YSYEKL. The CDR3 spans 22 residues.

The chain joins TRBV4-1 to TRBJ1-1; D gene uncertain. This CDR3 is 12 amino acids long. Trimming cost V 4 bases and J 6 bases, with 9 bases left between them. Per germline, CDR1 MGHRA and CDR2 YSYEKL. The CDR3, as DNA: TGCGCCAGCAGCCGCCCGGGCTCTGAAGCTTTCTTT. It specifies CASSRPGSEAFF.

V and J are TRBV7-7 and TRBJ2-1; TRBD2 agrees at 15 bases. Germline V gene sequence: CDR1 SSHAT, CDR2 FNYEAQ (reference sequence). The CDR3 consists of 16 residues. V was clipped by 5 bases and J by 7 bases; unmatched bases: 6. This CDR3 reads CASSPPGTSGRNEQFF. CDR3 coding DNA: TGTGCCAGCAGCCCCCCAGGGACTAGCGGGAGGAATGAGCAGTTCTTC. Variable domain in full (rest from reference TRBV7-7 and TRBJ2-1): GAGVSQSPRYKVTKRGQDVTLRCDPISSHATLYWYQQALGQGPEFLTYFNYEAQPDKSGLPSDRFSAERPEGSISTLTIQRTEQRDSAMYRCASSPPGTSGRNEQFFGPGTRLTVL.

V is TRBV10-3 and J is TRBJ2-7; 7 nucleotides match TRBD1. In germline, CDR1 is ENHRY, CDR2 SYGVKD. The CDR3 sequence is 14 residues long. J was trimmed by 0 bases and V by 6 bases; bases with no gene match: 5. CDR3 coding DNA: TGTGCCATCAGCCCGACAGGGAGCTCCTACGAGCAGTACGTC. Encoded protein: CAISPTGSSYEQYV.

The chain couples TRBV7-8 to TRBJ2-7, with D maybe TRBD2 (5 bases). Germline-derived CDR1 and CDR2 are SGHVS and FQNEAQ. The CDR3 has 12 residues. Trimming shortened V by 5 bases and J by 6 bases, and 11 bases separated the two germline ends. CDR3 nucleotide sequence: TGTGCCAGCAGCCGGAGGCCAGGCGAGCAGTACTTC. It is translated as CASSRRPGEQYF.

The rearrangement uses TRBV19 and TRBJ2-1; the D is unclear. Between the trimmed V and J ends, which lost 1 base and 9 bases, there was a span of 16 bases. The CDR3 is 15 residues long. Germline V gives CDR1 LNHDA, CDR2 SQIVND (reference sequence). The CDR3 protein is CASSIGTLALREQFF. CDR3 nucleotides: TGTGCCAGTAGTATAGGCACCCTGGCACTCCGTGAGCAGTTCTTC.

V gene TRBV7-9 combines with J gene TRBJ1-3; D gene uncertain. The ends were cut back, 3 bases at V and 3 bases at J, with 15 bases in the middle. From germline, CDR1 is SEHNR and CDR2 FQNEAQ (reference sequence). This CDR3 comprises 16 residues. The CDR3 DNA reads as TGTGCCAGCAGCTTCCCGGGCGCCCGGAGTGGAAACACCATATATTTT. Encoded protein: CASSFPGARSGNTIYF.

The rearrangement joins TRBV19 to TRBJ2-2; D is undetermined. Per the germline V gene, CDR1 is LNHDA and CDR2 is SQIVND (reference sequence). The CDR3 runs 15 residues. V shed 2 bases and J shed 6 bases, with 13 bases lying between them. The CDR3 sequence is CASSILRWVPGELFF. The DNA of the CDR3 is TGTGCCAGTAGTATATTGCGGTGGGTCCCCGGGGAGCTGTTTTTT.

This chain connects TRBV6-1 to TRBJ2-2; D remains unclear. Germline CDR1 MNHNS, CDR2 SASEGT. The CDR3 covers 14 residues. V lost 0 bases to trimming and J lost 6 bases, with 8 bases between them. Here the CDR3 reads CASSEAGVAGELFF. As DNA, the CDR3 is TGTGCCAGCAGTGAAGCTGGAGTGGCCGGGGAGCTGTTTTTT.